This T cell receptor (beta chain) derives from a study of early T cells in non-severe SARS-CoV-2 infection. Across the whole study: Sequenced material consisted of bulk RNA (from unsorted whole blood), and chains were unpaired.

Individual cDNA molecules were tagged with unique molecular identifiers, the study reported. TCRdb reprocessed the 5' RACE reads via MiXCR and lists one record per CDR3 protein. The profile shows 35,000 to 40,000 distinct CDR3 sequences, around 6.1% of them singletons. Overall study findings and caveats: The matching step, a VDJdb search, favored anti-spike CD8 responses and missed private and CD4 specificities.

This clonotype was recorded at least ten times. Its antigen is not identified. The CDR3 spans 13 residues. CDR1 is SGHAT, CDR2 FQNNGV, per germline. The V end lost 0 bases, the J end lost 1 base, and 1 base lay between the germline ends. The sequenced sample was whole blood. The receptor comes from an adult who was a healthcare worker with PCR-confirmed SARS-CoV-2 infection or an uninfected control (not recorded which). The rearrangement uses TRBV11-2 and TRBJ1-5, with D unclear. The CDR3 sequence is CASSLDSNQPQHF. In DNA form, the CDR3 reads TGTGCCAGCAGCTTAGACAGCAATCAGCCCCAGCATTTT. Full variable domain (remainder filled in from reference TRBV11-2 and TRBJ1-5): EAGVAQSPRYKIIEKRQSVAFWCNPISGHATLYWYQQILGQGPKLLIQFQNNGVVDDSQLPKDRFSAERLKGVDSTLKIQPAKLEDSAVYLCASSLDSNQPQHFGDGTRLSIL.